This T cell receptor beta chain derives from a study of blood T cell repertoires in COVID-19. Study-wide context: Samples taken during acute and convalescent COVID-19 were collected in the United States, Italy and Spain. Sample material is recorded as cDNA or gDNA derived from T cells, B-cell-depleted T cells, or PBMCs.

V shed 5 bases and J 2 bases; nucleotides not matched to a gene: 4. The CDR3 totals 14 residues. Germline V gene data show CDR1 as MNHEY and CDR2 as SVGAGI. The authors' processing: Amplifying reference gene primers gave estimates of nucleated cell counts. Repertoires were generated with immunoSEQ multiplex PCR, while TCRdb's copy carries only in-frame clones and drops some. V and J calls and clone size are given by that table; D and trimming were obtained from the DNA. The sample comprises tens of thousands of clones, around 84% of which are singletons, and 9.5% to 13% rests with the top ten. The sequencing sample was made of peripheral blood. This sequence was found in a man in his 70s with active or convalescent COVID-19. The chain carries TRBV6-5 and TRBJ1-2; 8 positions match TRBD1. The CDR3 region has the DNA TGTGCCAGCAGTACTGGACAGGGAAACTATGGCTACACCTTC. Protein sequence: CASSTGQGNYGYTF.